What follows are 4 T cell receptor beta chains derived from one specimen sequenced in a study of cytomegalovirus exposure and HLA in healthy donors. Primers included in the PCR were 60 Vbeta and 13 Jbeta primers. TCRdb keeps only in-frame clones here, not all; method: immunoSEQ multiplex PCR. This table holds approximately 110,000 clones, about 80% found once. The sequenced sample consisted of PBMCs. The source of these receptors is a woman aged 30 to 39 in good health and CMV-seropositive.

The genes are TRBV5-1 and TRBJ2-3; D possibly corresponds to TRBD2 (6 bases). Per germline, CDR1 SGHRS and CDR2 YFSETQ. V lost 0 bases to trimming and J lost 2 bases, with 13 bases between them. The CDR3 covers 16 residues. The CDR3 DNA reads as TGCGCCAGCAGCTTGGATCAGGGCGGGGACACAGATACGCAGTATTTT. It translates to CASSLDQGGDTDTQYF.

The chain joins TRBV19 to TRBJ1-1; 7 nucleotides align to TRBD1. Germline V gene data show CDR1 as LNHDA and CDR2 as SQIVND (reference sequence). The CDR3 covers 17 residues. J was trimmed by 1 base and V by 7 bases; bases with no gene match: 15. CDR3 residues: CASIDLGGQTRNTEAFF. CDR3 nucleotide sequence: TGTGCCAGTATCGACCTGGGGGGACAGACTCGGAACACTGAAGCTTTCTTT. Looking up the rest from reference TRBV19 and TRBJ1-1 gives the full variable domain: DGGITQSPKYLFRKEGQNVTLSCEQNLNHDAMYWYRQDPGQGLRLIYYSQIVNDFQKGDIAEGYSVSREKKESFPLTVTSAQKNPTAFYLCASIDLGGQTRNTEAFFGQGTRLTVV.

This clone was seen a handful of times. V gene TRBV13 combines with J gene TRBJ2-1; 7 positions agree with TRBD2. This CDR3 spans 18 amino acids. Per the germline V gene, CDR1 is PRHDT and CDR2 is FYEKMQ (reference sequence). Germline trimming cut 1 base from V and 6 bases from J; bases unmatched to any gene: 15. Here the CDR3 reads CASSLVVGGSSLSNEQFF. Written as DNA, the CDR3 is TGTGCCAGCAGCTTAGTAGTTGGCGGGAGCAGCCTAAGCAATGAGCAGTTCTTC. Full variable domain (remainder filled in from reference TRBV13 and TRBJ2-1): AAGVIQSPRHLIKEKRETATLKCYPIPRHDTVYWYQQGPGQDPQFLISFYEKMQSDKGSIPDRFSAQQFSDYHSELNMSSLELGDSALYFCASSLVVGGSSLSNEQFFGPGTRLTVL.

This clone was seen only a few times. Here the CDR3 reads CAWSVYHGTYYNEQFF. The CDR3 nucleotides are TGTGCCTGGAGTGTATATCACGGGACTTACTACAATGAGCAGTTCTTC. This sequence joins TRBV30 and TRBJ2-1; possible D gene TRBD2, 6 bases. The CDR3 is 16 residues long. Trimming cost V 0 bases and J 3 bases, with 15 bases left between them. Germline CDR1 is GTSNPN and CDR2 is SVGIG (reference sequence). The complete variable domain, with remaining parts taken from reference TRBV30 and TRBJ2-1, reads SQTIHQWPATLVQPVGSPLSLECTVEGTSNPNLYWYRQAAGRGLQLLFYSVGIGQISSEVPQNLSASRPQDRQFILSSKKLLLSDSGFYLCAWSVYHGTYYNEQFFGPGTRLTVL.